Each of the 22 T cell receptor beta chains below was sequenced from the same sample in a study of T cells in Graves' hyperthyroidism and ophthalmopathy (dated by TCRdb to the late 2010s). Libraries were made using multiplex PCR. Reads for this sample came from an Illumina HiSeq 2000. The TCR beta CDR3 regions were amplified from the RNA transcripts. The TCR CDR3 was subjected to a first round of RT-PCR using the HTBI primer set and the Qiagen OneStep RT-PCR kit. TCRdb's own reprocessing of the public reads used fastp at Q25 and MiXCR and kept productive beta chains. Rows are combined by CDR3 protein, so each entry shows the most common genes and DNA. This sample gives fewer than 500,000 distinct CDR3 sequences in total; more than 12% of them show up just once. The ten largest clones take up around a fifth of the sample. Sequences were obtained from blood. All receptors derive from a woman aged 25 to 45 with Graves' ophthalmopathy.

The chain links TRBV3-1 to TRBJ1-2; tentative D call: TRBD1 (5 bases). The V and J ends lost 1 base and 1 base respectively, with 22 bases between them. Germline V gives CDR1 LGHDT, CDR2 YNNKEL (reference sequence). CDR3 length equals 19 residues. This CDR3 is CASSQGRGGAGLRNYGYTF. The CDR3 DNA reads as TGTGCCAGCAGCCAAGGGCGGGGGGGTGCCGGACTGCGTAACTATGGCTACACCTTC.

Notes on this clonotype: A read error may be the cause here, since a much bigger clone is one base away. This chain joins TRBV9 and TRBJ1-6; D gene uncertain. Germline V gives CDR1 SGDLS, CDR2 YYNGEE. The V end lost 1 base, the J end lost 14 bases, and 28 bases lay between the germline ends. CDR3 length: 18 residues. The CDR3 protein is CASSVRAWVSGPSSSLHF. The CDR3 bases are TGTGCCAGCAGCGTAAGGGCCTGGGTTTCGGGCCCTTCGTCATCCCTCCACTTT.

This clonotype was recorded many times. V gene TRBV4-1 combines with J gene TRBJ1-1; TRBD1 aligns across 9 bases. CDR1 and CDR2 (germline): MGHRA, YSYEKL. The CDR3 loop spans 17 amino acids. V shed 1 base and J 7 bases; nucleotides not matched to a gene: 13. The CDR3 sequence is CASSQGPGTGLVVEAFF. In nucleotides, the CDR3 is TGCGCCAGCAGCCAAGGACCCGGGACAGGGCTGGTCGTTGAAGCTTTCTTT.

This chain connects TRBV19 to TRBJ1-5, with a tentative D call TRBD1 (5 bases). V was shortened by 7 bases and J by 3 bases, with 19 bases between the two germline ends. The CDR3 is 16 amino acids. Germline CDR1 LNHDA, CDR2 SQIVND (reference sequence). CDR3 in amino acids: CASTKGRGTLNQPQHF. In DNA, the CDR3 is TGTGCCAGTACCAAAGGGCGGGGGACTCTCAATCAGCCCCAGCATTTT.

To note about this clonotype: This may be a read error, as it is one base from a much larger clone. The rearrangement uses TRBV11-2 and TRBJ1-6, with D unresolved. The length of the CDR3 is 13 residues. From germline, CDR1 is SGHAT and CDR2 FQNNGV. V lost 6 bases to trimming and J lost 10 bases, with 13 bases between them. The DNA for the CDR3 is TGTGCCAGCAGGGCGCCGGGATCCTCACCCCTCCACTTT. This sequence encodes CASRAPGSSPLHF. The full variable domain, its missing parts supplied by reference TRBV11-2 and TRBJ1-6, is EAGVAQSPRYKIIEKRQSVAFWCNPISGHATLYWYQQILGQGPKLLIQFQNNGVVDDSQLPKDRFSAERLKGVDSTLKIQPAKLEDSAVYLCASRAPGSSPLHFGNGTRLTVT.

This clonotype was observed many times. The V gene is TRBV6-1, the J gene TRBJ1-1; 8 bases align to TRBD1. Per germline, CDR1 MNHNS and CDR2 SASEGT. CDR3 length: 15 residues. Germline trimming cut 5 bases from V and 3 bases from J; bases unmatched to any gene: 8. The CDR3 DNA reads TGTGCCAGCAGTAGGCCGACAGGGGTGGACACTGAAGCTTTCTTT. Encoded protein: CASSRPTGVDTEAFF.

This clonotype was seen repeatedly, ten times or more. The chain uses TRBV20-1 and TRBJ1-1; D is possibly TRBD1 (6 bases). CDR3 size: 16 residues. Germline V gene sequence: CDR1 DFQATT, CDR2 SNEGSKA (reference sequence). V shed 3 bases and J shed 3 bases, with 20 bases lying between them. The CDR3, as DNA: TGCAGTGCTAGGGCCACAGGGTCGATTGTGTACACTGAAGCTTTCTTT. Encoded protein: CSARATGSIVYTEAFF.

The chain employs TRBV29-1 and TRBJ1-2, with a tentative D call TRBD1 (5 bases). V was pared by 4 bases and J by 7 bases, with 16 bases between. CDR3 length: 13 amino acids. From germline, CDR1 is SQVTM and CDR2 ANQGSEA. CDR3 residues: CSVVEGRESGYTF. The CDR3 DNA sequence: TGCAGCGTTGTCGAGGGGCGAGAGAGTGGCTACACCTTC.

This chain connects TRBV12-3 or TRBV12-4 to TRBJ2-3; TRBD1 might be the D (5 bases). This CDR3 is built from 13 residues. V lost 3 bases, J lost 4 bases, and 8 bases lay in between. The CDR3 spells CASSLAGSDTQYF. CDR3 DNA: TGTGCCAGCAGTTTGGCAGGGTCAGATACGCAGTATTTT.

This clonotype has at least ten counts. This chain connects TRBV19 to TRBJ1-2; possibly TRBD1 for D (6 bases). CDR3 length: 15 amino acids. V shed 6 bases and J shed 8 bases, with 22 bases lying between them. Germline CDR1 reads LNHDA; CDR2 reads SQIVND (reference sequence). DNA for the CDR3: TGTGCCAGTAGGCCTACCGGGACATTCTCCTCCGGCTACACCTTC. Protein: CASRPTGTFSSGYTF. The full variable domain, in which reference TRBV19 and TRBJ1-2 provide the parts outside the CDR3, is DGGITQSPKYLFRKEGQNVTLSCEQNLNHDAMYWYRQDPGQGLRLIYYSQIVNDFQKGDIAEGYSVSREKKESFPLTVTSAQKNPTAFYLCASRPTGTFSSGYTFGSGTRLTVV.

Note on this clonotype: A much more abundant neighbour one base away suggests this may be a read error. This chain uses TRBV7-6 with TRBJ1-6; possible D gene TRBD1, 6 bases. CDR1 and CDR2 from the germline V gene are SGHVS and FNYEAQ. There are 15 residues in the CDR3. Between the trimmed V and J ends, which lost 10 bases and 8 bases, there was a span of 21 bases. The CDR3: CAIRSDRLLHSPLHF. Here the CDR3 DNA reads TGTGCCATCAGGTCGGACAGACTTTTACATTCACCCCTCCACTTT.

V gene TRBV4-1 combines with J gene TRBJ2-1; 11 nucleotides agree with TRBD2. The CDR3 runs to 17 residues. The V gene end was trimmed by 0 bases and the J gene end by 4 bases; junction bases not matched to a gene: 5. Germline CDR1 is MGHRA and CDR2 is YSYEKL. This CDR3 is CASSQDPLAGGYNEQFF. For the CDR3, the DNA is TGCGCCAGCAGCCAAGATCCCCTAGCGGGGGGTTACAATGAGCAGTTCTTC.

Many counts were recorded for this clonotype. The chain has TRBV12-3 or TRBV12-4 and TRBJ2-5, with D tentatively TRBD2 (5 bases). The V gene lost 3 bases and the J gene lost 3 bases, with 8 bases spanning the gap. CDR3 length equals 13 residues. CDR3: CASSFTGEETQYF. CDR3 DNA: TGTGCCAGCAGTTTTACCGGGGAAGAGACCCAGTACTTC.

The table lists this clonotype with a count of one. A read error is possible here, since a much larger clone lies one base away. This chain uses TRBV15 with TRBJ1-5, with 11 bases identical to TRBD1. The CDR3 runs to 16 residues. CDR1 is LNHNV, CDR2 YYDKDF, per germline (reference sequence). The CDR3 reads CAISREDRGLDQPQHF. The CDR3 bases are TGTGCCATCAGCAGGGAGGACAGGGGGCTTGATCAGCCCCAGCATTTT.

This chain uses TRBV18 with TRBJ2-7; D is tentatively TRBD1 or TRBD2 (5 bases each). Germline-derived CDR1 and CDR2 are KGHSH and LQKENI. V was shortened by 7 bases and J by 6 bases, with 16 bases between the two germline ends. The CDR3 contains 13 residues. The CDR3 sequence: CASCPGTNVEQYF. The CDR3 DNA reads TGTGCCAGCTGCCCCGGGACGAACGTCGAGCAGTACTTC. The whole variable domain, filled in from reference TRBV18 and TRBJ2-7, reads NAGVMQNPRHLVRRRGQEARLRCSPMKGHSHVYWYRQLPEEGLKFMVYLQKENIIDESGMPKERFSAEFPKEGPSILRIQQVVRGDSAAYFCASCPGTNVEQYFGPGTRLTVT.

Regarding this clonotype: This may be a read error: a much more frequent sequence differs by one nucleotide. The V call is TRBV6-2 or TRBV6-3, the J call TRBJ2-5; D not resolved. CDR1 is MNHEY, CDR2 SVGEGT, per germline. The CDR3 length is 15 residues. CDR3 nucleotides: TGTGCCAGCAGTCACTCGGAGCTAACTCAAGAGACCCAGTACTTC. Its protein is CASSHSELTQETQYF.

This clonotype has a count of ten or more. The CDR3 sequence is CASSELGTNNEKLFF. For the CDR3, the DNA is TGTGCCAGCAGTGAATTAGGAACAAACAATGAAAAACTGTTTTTT. The V and J genes are TRBV25-1 and TRBJ1-4; D not certain. Per germline, CDR1 MGHDK and CDR2 SYGVNS. V was cut by 1 base and J by 5 bases, with 11 bases left in between. CDR3 size: 15 residues.

Ten or more counts support this clonotype. The rearrangement links TRBV20-1 to TRBJ2-7; TRBD1 matches 7 bases. The CDR3 is made up of 13 amino acids. With 5 bases clipped from V and 5 bases from J, the junction kept 9 bases outside the gene matches. The germline gives CDR1 DFQATT, CDR2 SNEGSKA (reference sequence). The CDR3 is CSAANDRVHEQYF. DNA of the CDR3: TGCAGTGCTGCAAACGACAGGGTGCACGAGCAGTACTTC.

This clonotype occurred many times. The chain carries TRBV12-3 or TRBV12-4 and TRBJ2-1; D possibly corresponds to TRBD1 (6 bases). The V gene lost 6 bases and the J gene lost 5 bases, with 11 bases spanning the gap. CDR3 length: 13 amino acids. The CDR3 loop reads CASSTDSHNEQFF. In nucleotides, the CDR3 is TGTGCCAGCAGCACGGACAGCCACAATGAGCAGTTCTTC.

This clonotype appeared many times. This sequence joins TRBV6-1 and TRBJ2-7; the match to TRBD1 covers 8 bases. The CDR3 has 14 residues. CDR1 and CDR2 from the germline V gene are MNHNS and SASEGT. V shed 6 bases and J 3 bases; nucleotides not matched to a gene: 7. The CDR3 coding sequence is TGTGCCAGCAGGGACTTTACAGGGGGCTACGAGCAGTACTTC. Translation: CASRDFTGGYEQYF.

This clonotype occurred many times. The gene calls are TRBV20-1 and TRBJ2-7, with a weak D call TRBD2 (5 bases). The germline V gene has CDR1 DFQATT and CDR2 SNEGSKA (reference sequence). Trimming left V 6 bases short and J 2 bases short, with 14 bases between. This CDR3 spans 13 amino acids. The chain's CDR3 is CSAPSGKTYEQYF. CDR3 sequence (DNA): TGCAGTGCCCCCTCGGGGAAGACCTACGAGCAGTACTTC.

This clonotype was counted only a few times. V and J are TRBV5-1 and TRBJ2-5; 8 positions agree with TRBD2. The CDR3 runs 16 residues. Germline lookup yields CDR1 SGHRS and CDR2 YFSETQ. Germline trimming cut 3 bases from V and 4 bases from J; bases unmatched to any gene: 11. CDR3 in amino acids: CASSSTPAGVRETQYF. The CDR3 DNA sequence: TGCGCCAGCAGCTCAACCCCAGCGGGGGTAAGAGAGACCCAGTACTTC.